The 32 T cell receptor beta chains listed next were all sequenced from one sample in a study of T cell repertoires in cytomegalovirus infection. These receptors lack a known antigen. MiXCR was run by TCRdb on the reads, yielding one entry per CDR3 protein. The data show approximately 1,000,000 distinct CDR3 sequences, around 30% seen once. This sample comprised cultured CD8+ T cells from PBMCs, obtained from culture after CMV antigen stimulation. The source of these receptors is a human donor in good health (CMV status not recorded). Some clones in this sample may be carry-over from other donors' samples.

The V and J genes are TRBV10-3 and TRBJ2-5; weak D call: TRBD1 (5 bases). This CDR3 comprises 16 residues. CDR1 and CDR2 from the germline V gene are ENHRY and SYGVKD. V lost 6 bases and J lost 4, with 21 bases in between. The CDR3 loop is CAIRTWDVNQGETQYF. The CDR3 DNA reads TGTGCCATCAGGACGTGGGATGTGAACCAGGGAGAGACCCAGTACTTC.

To note about this clonotype: A much larger clone lies one base from this, so it may be a read error. CDR3: CASSPYRGHREQYF. CDR3 DNA sequence: TGTGCCAGCAGCCCGTATCGGGGCCATCGGGAGCAGTACTTC. This chain links TRBV6-5 with TRBJ2-7; the D gene could be TRBD1 or TRBD2 (5 bases each). CDR3 length: 14 residues. Germline values: CDR1 MNHEY, CDR2 SVGAGI. V was pared by 6 bases and J by 7 bases, with 19 bases between.

V and J are TRBV29-1 and TRBJ2-5; D perhaps matches TRBD2 (6 bases). Trimming left V 7 bases short and J 3 bases short, with 18 bases between. Germline V gives CDR1 SQVTM, CDR2 ANQGSEA. The CDR3 runs 14 residues. The CDR3 DNA is TGCAGCGCGAAGAACCCGGGAGCCAAAGAGACCCAGTACTTC. Protein sequence: CSAKNPGAKETQYF.

The chain carries TRBV7-6 and TRBJ1-1; D is unresolved. Trimming removed 5 bases at V and 1 base at J, with 23 bases between. This CDR3 region has 18 residues. Germline CDR1 and CDR2: SGHVS and FNYEAQ. CDR3 region: CASSLSPPGRLKNTEAFF. For the CDR3, the DNA is TGTGCCAGCAGCCTAAGTCCCCCGGGGAGGCTGAAGAACACTGAAGCTTTCTTT.

The rearrangement joins TRBV12-3 or TRBV12-4 to TRBJ2-1; D might be TRBD2 (6 bases). This CDR3 region has 14 residues. Trimming took 10 bases from V and 3 from J, leaving 16 bases between them. The CDR3 sequence: CANQGLDFYNEQFF. The CDR3 bases are TGTGCCAACCAGGGACTCGATTTCTACAATGAGCAGTTCTTC.

J is TRBJ1-4 and V is TRBV6-2 or TRBV6-3; D remains ambiguous. V lost 0 bases and J lost 8, with 10 bases in between. Germline V lookup: CDR1 MNHEY, CDR2 SVGEGT. The CDR3 consists of 14 residues. Here the CDR3 DNA reads TGTGCCAGCAGTTACTCGACGATTTTGGAAAAACTGTTTTTT. Protein: CASSYSTILEKLFF.

In this sample, this clonotype turned up a few times. This sequence joins TRBV24-1 and TRBJ1-2; D is unresolved. Trimming cost V 4 bases and J 7 bases, with 15 bases left between them. Germline lookup yields CDR1 KGHDR and CDR2 SFDVKD. The CDR3 is 14 residues long. CDR3 nucleotides: TGTGCCACCAGTGACTATGGACTGGATGGTGGCTACACCTTC. Protein: CATSDYGLDGGYTF.

The genes are TRBV7-9 and TRBJ2-1; 10 bases fit TRBD1. Trimming at V came to 5 bases and at J to 1 base, leaving 14 bases not matched to a gene. The CDR3 totals 19 residues. From germline, CDR1 is SEHNR and CDR2 FQNEAQ (reference sequence). CDR3 region: CASSAGTGVTQRSYNEQFF. CDR3 sequence (DNA): TGTGCCAGCAGCGCCGGGACAGGGGTAACCCAGAGGTCCTACAATGAGCAGTTCTTC.

This clonotype came up once. This could be a read error, since a much larger clone is one nucleotide away. V usage is TRBV6-2 or TRBV6-3 and J usage is TRBJ1-5, with D uncertain. The DNA matches TRBJ2-3 better at its end, which makes the J call doubtful. This CDR3 contains 14 residues. The V gene's germline CDR1 is MNHEY and CDR2 SVGEGT. This CDR3 reads CASSYTNSNQPQYF. In DNA, the CDR3 is TGTGCCAGCAGTTATACCAATAGCAATCAGCCCCAGTATTTT.

The chain employs TRBV4-1 and TRBJ1-1, with D unresolved. V was pared by 1 base and J by 6 bases, with 21 bases between. Germline values: CDR1 MGHRA, CDR2 YSYEKL. This CDR3 region has 17 residues. The CDR3 here is CASSQVGGPQNRAEAFF. CDR3 nucleotides: TGCGCCAGCAGCCAAGTAGGTGGCCCCCAGAATAGGGCTGAAGCTTTCTTT.

This clonotype appeared many times. V is TRBV7-6 and J is TRBJ2-5; the match to TRBD2 covers 8 bases. V was pared by 5 bases and J by 3 bases, with 8 bases of the junction left unmatched. The CDR3 has 15 amino acids. CDR1 is SGHVS, CDR2 FNYEAQ, per germline. The CDR3 bases are TGTGCCAGCAGCCCCGGACTAGCAGAAAAAGAGACCCAGTACTTC. It codes for CASSPGLAEKETQYF.

This clonotype appeared a few times. The chain employs TRBV7-6 and TRBJ2-1; 7 bases agree with TRBD1. CDR1 and CDR2 (germline): SGHVS, FNYEAQ. The CDR3 is 14 residues long. V was clipped by 7 bases and J by 5 bases; unmatched bases: 8. The CDR3 protein is CASTLTTGDNEQFF. The CDR3 nucleotides are TGTGCCAGCACCCTTACTACAGGGGACAATGAGCAGTTCTTC. The full variable domain, in which reference TRBV7-6 and TRBJ2-1 provide the parts outside the CDR3, is GAGVSQSPRYKVTKRGQDVALRCDPISGHVSLYWYRQALGQGPEFLTYFNYEAQQDKSGLPNDRFSAERPEGSISTLTIQRTEQRDSAMYRCASTLTTGDNEQFFGPGTRLTVL.

This chain connects TRBV15 to TRBJ2-3; weak D call: TRBD2 (6 bases). The V gene's germline CDR1 is LNHNV and CDR2 YYDKDF (reference sequence). The CDR3 is made up of 15 amino acids. The germline V and J ends were trimmed by 3 bases and 3 bases, with 13 bases remaining between them. The CDR3 protein is CATSSSRGKTDTQYF. CDR3 in DNA: TGTGCCACCAGCAGCTCACGGGGGAAGACAGATACGCAGTATTTT.

This clonotype was counted many times. The rearrangement links TRBV7-8 to TRBJ2-2; D gene ambiguous. V lost 3 bases and J 13 bases, leaving 9 bases between the germline ends. The CDR3 contains 11 residues. Germline lookup yields CDR1 SGHVS and CDR2 FQNEAQ. The CDR3 DNA reads as TGTGCCAGCAGCTTTGGAGCCGTGCTGTTTTTT. Translation: CASSFGAVLFF.

The rearrangement joins TRBV6-6 to TRBJ1-4; maybe TRBD1 (6 bases). Between the trimmed V and J ends, which lost 0 bases and 0 bases, there was a span of 11 bases. In germline, CDR1 is MNHNY, CDR2 SVGAGI (reference sequence). The CDR3 loop spans 17 amino acids. Written as DNA, the CDR3 is TGTGCCAGCAGTTACTCTTATGGACAGACAACTAATGAAAAACTGTTTTTT. The encoded protein is CASSYSYGQTTNEKLFF.

This clonotype was observed a few times. The chain is built from TRBV10-3 and TRBJ1-1, with a weak D call TRBD1 (6 bases). The V gene's germline CDR1 is ENHRY and CDR2 SYGVKD. The CDR3 runs 16 residues. Between the trimmed V and J ends, which lost 3 bases and 6 bases, there was a span of 20 bases. DNA for the CDR3: TGTGCCATCAGTGACCAGGGGCAGCAGGGAGAACCTGAAGCTTTCTTT. Amino acids: CAISDQGQQGEPEAFF.

The V call is TRBV25-1, the J call TRBJ2-5, with unresolved D. V was trimmed by 11 bases and J by 4 bases, leaving 5 bases between them. CDR3 length: 9 residues. Per the germline V gene, CDR1 is MGHDK and CDR2 is SYGVNS. The CDR3 DNA sequence: TGTGCCGGTGGAGAGACCCAGTACTTC. Protein product: CAGGETQYF.

This clonotype has only a few counts. The rearrangement joins TRBV7-6 to TRBJ2-5, with 14 bases lining up with TRBD2. V trimming: 1 base; J trimming: 5 bases; junction bases outside the gene matches: 6. Germline-derived CDR1 and CDR2 are SGHVS and FNYEAQ. The CDR3 extends over 17 amino acids. This CDR3 is CASSLGTSGGPRETQYF. The CDR3 coding sequence is TGTGCCAGCAGCTTAGGGACTAGCGGGGGGCCCCGGGAGACCCAGTACTTC.

The chain links TRBV6-6 to TRBJ2-3, with D perhaps matching TRBD1 or TRBD2 (5 bases each). CDR1 is MNHNY, CDR2 SVGAGI, per germline (reference sequence). CDR3 length: 14 amino acids. The V end was cut by 6 bases, the J end by 5 bases, with 15 bases between. Here the CDR3 reads CASSLSEGIDTQYF. As DNA, the CDR3 is TGTGCCAGCAGCCTGAGTGAGGGGATAGATACGCAGTATTTT.

This chain connects TRBV14 to TRBJ1-2; D is perhaps TRBD1 (6 bases). Trimming took 0 bases from V and 4 from J, leaving 15 bases between them. The germline V gene encodes CDR1 SGHDN and CDR2 FVKESK. The CDR3 has 16 amino acids. CDR3 sequence (DNA): TGTGCCAGCAGCCAAGAAGGGAACAGGGTCGTCTATGGCTACACCTTC. Translating gives CASSQEGNRVVYGYTF.

V gene TRBV25-1 combines with J gene TRBJ2-7; no definite D call. CDR3 size: 14 residues. Germline CDR1 MGHDK, CDR2 SYGVNS. V lost 4 bases and J lost 0, with 10 bases in between. CDR3 in amino acids: CASSAAESSYEQYV. Written as DNA, the CDR3 is TGTGCCAGCAGTGCGGCAGAAAGCTCCTACGAGCAGTACGTC.

This chain joins TRBV29-1 and TRBJ2-5; a weak D match, TRBD2 (5 bases). Germline assignment: CDR1 SQVTM and CDR2 ANQGSEA. This CDR3 has 13 residues. The germline V and J ends were trimmed by 1 base and 5 bases, with 11 bases remaining between them. The CDR3 coding sequence is TGCAGCGTTGAAGGGGGAGTGGGGGAGACCCAGTACTTC. This gives the protein CSVEGGVGETQYF.

This clonotype has at least ten counts. The rearrangement links TRBV12-3 or TRBV12-4 to TRBJ1-4; 9 bases are shared with TRBD1. J lost 0 bases, V lost 6 bases, and 8 bases had no gene match. This CDR3 is built from 17 residues. The DNA for the CDR3 is TGTGCCAGCAGCCTAATGGGACAGGGTTCAACTAATGAAAAACTGTTTTTT. Protein sequence: CASSLMGQGSTNEKLFF.

The CDR3 DNA reads as TGTGCCAGCAGCCCAACAGGGGCGCGGGGCACCTACGAGCAGTACTTC. Translated, it gives CASSPTGARGTYEQYF. The genes are TRBV7-6 and TRBJ2-7; weak D call: TRBD1 (7 bases). Germline values: CDR1 SGHVS, CDR2 FNYEAQ. Trimming removed 5 bases at V and 2 bases at J, with 19 bases between. This CDR3 contains 16 residues.

The chain employs TRBV6-8 and TRBJ1-5; no reliable D call. The CDR3 contains 15 residues. V gave up 0 bases and J gave up 3 bases, with 9 bases separating them. Germline lookup yields CDR1 MNHGY and CDR2 SAAAGT. Written as DNA, the CDR3 is TGTGCCAGCAGTTACTCCGCGACTCCCAATCAGCCCCAGCATTTT. Amino acid sequence: CASSYSATPNQPQHF.

This chain connects TRBV4-1 to TRBJ1-6; D unclear. Trimming took off 1 base at V and 10 bases at J, with 5 bases between the two ends. The CDR3 spans 12 residues. From germline, CDR1 is MGHRA and CDR2 YSYEKL. CDR3 bases: TGCGCCAGCAGCCAAGCGCAGTCACCCCTCCACTTT. This codes for CASSQAQSPLHF.

The chain recombines TRBV20-1 with TRBJ1-2, with TRBD1 identical over 7 bases. The CDR3 totals 14 residues. Germline V CDR1 and CDR2: DFQATT, SNEGSKA (reference sequence). The trim removed 3 bases at V and 5 bases at J, leaving 9 bases unmatched. CDR3 nucleotides: TGCAGTGCTAGCTCCGGGACAGTATTTTATGGCTACACCTTC. Its protein product is CSASSGTVFYGYTF.

This chain uses TRBV6-1 with TRBJ2-7; D remains unclear. This CDR3 region has 15 residues. CDR1 and CDR2 from the germline V gene are MNHNS and SASEGT. V was clipped by 0 bases and J by 0 bases, with 9 bases between them. The CDR3, as DNA: TGTGCCAGCAGTGAAGCGAAGGTCAGCTCCTACGAGCAGTACTTC. This translates into CASSEAKVSSYEQYF.

The chain uses TRBV7-9 and TRBJ1-2, with D possibly TRBD1 on 5 matching bases. Germline assignment: CDR1 SEHNR and CDR2 FQNEAQ (reference sequence). This CDR3 contains 15 residues. V was trimmed by 5 bases and J by 6 bases, leaving 19 bases between them. CDR3 bases: TGTGCCAGCAGCGACGCCGGGACGTCGGGGAATGGCTACACCTTC. Translation: CASSDAGTSGNGYTF.

This clonotype came up many times. The chain recombines TRBV7-8 with TRBJ2-3; TRBD2 aligns across 7 bases. Per germline, CDR1 SGHVS and CDR2 FQNEAQ. The CDR3 is 15 residues long. The V and J ends lost 10 bases and 1 base, in that order; junction bases with no gene match: 11. Written as DNA, the CDR3 is TGTGCCACCAGAGCCGGGGGGATAGGCACAGATACGCAGTATTTT. Protein: CATRAGGIGTDTQYF.

J is TRBJ1-4 and V is TRBV4-2; a possible D gene is TRBD1 (5 bases). The CDR3 is made up of 15 amino acids. Per germline, CDR1 LGHNA and CDR2 YNFKEQ. Trimming removed 0 bases at V and 4 bases at J, with 9 bases between. CDR3 DNA: TGTGCCAGCAGCCAAGAAGGGGCTAATAATGAAAAACTGTTTTTT. Its translation: CASSQEGANNEKLFF.

The rearrangement links TRBV7-9 to TRBJ2-1; 10 bases line up with TRBD1. Trimming cost V 7 bases and J 13 bases; bases outside gene matches: 10. Germline CDR1 SEHNR, CDR2 FQNEAQ (reference sequence). This CDR3 is 13 amino acids long. The CDR3 loop is CASIDTGTGDQFF. CDR3 nucleotides: TGTGCCAGCATCGACACCGGGACAGGGGATCAGTTCTTC.